This entry is about one T cell receptor (beta chain). The antigen is unknown. These data are taken from a study of CD8+CD57+ T cells in acquired aplastic anemia. At the level of the study: Average DNA yield from sorted CD4+ and CD8+ cells was around 3.2 ug.

V was pared by 5 bases and J by 0 bases, with 7 bases of the junction left unmatched. The CDR3 runs to 16 residues. Germline assignment: CDR1 SGHVS and CDR2 FNYEAQ. Flow cytometry had shown expanded CD8+CD57+ cells in the patients chosen for sequencing. Everyone among the patients had severe acquired aplastic anemia. Blood came from patients not yet given any therapy. Genomic DNA provided the template from which TCR beta VDJ and CDR3 profiles were obtained. TCRdb recomputed calls from the reads with MiXCR, one row per CDR3 protein. The sample lists approximately 150,000 distinct CDR3 sequences; around half were seen once. Study-wide results and limits: A set of around 30 CD8+ CDR3 sequences was shared between patients and controls, and these sequences appeared highly expressed in patients.

This sequence originates from a human donor with aplastic anemia. The sequencing input was sorted CD4+, CD8+, or CD8+CD57+ T cells (not recorded which) from PBMCs. V is TRBV7-6 and J is TRBJ2-7; 10 bases align to TRBD2. The CDR3 region is CASSGSGGGSSYEQYF. The CDR3 DNA reads TGTGCCAGCAGCGGAAGCGGGGGGGGAAGCTCCTACGAGCAGTACTTC.